What follows are 17 T cell receptor beta chains derived from one specimen sequenced in a study of OX40 agonist ivuxolimab in advanced cancers. Method: immunoSEQ multiplex PCR; TCRdb's copy keeps in-frame clones and lacks some. The sample carries about 26,000 clones, just under 80% recorded once. This specimen consisted of CD4+ or CD8+ T cells sorted from blood, obtained in a trial of the OX40 agonist ivuxolimab. These TCRs come from an adult with an advanced solid tumor such as melanoma, head and neck, liver or kidney cancer.

The chain joins TRBV28 to TRBJ1-1, with D unresolved. The germline CDR1 and CDR2 sequences are MDHEN and SYDVKM. This CDR3 region has 13 residues. V lost 5 bases and J 0 bases, leaving 7 bases between the germline ends. CDR3 in DNA: TGTGCCAGCAGTCCCCAGATGAACACTGAAGCTTTCTTT. Its translation: CASSPQMNTEAFF.

The gene calls are TRBV28 and TRBJ1-1; 7 positions agree with TRBD1. Germline CDR1 and CDR2: MDHEN and SYDVKM. Trimming cost V 3 bases and J 5 bases; bases outside gene matches: 12. The length of the CDR3 is 16 residues. In DNA, the CDR3 is TGTGCCAGCAGTTTTGGGGACAGAGCGGCGGGGACTGAAGCTTTCTTT. It encodes CASSFGDRAAGTEAFF.

The chain links TRBV6-5 to TRBJ2-2; D is undetermined. CDR1 MNHEY and CDR2 SVGAGI come from the germline V gene. Trimming left V 7 bases short and J 5 bases short, with 14 bases between. The CDR3 has 14 amino acids. CDR3 DNA sequence: TGTGCCAGCATCTCCATTGTGGGGACCGGGGAGCTGTTTTTT. Protein: CASISIVGTGELFF.

The V gene is TRBV21-1, the J gene TRBJ2-7; TRBD1 reflects the table's D call only, with no check against the DNA. TRBV21-1 is a known pseudogene. This CDR3 region has 14 residues. The CDR3 nucleotides are TGTGCCAGCCCCGGGACAGGGGTAGGGGACGAGCAGTACTTC. This codes for CASPGTGVGDEQYF.

The V gene is TRBV27, the J gene TRBJ1-1, with D possibly being TRBD1 (5 bases). The CDR3 has 16 residues. Trimming took 1 base from V and 4 from J, leaving 16 bases between them. Germline V lookup: CDR1 MNHEY, CDR2 SMNVEV (reference sequence). The CDR3 DNA is TGTGCCAGCAGTTTATTACCTCCCGGGGGTGGCACTGAAGCTTTCTTT. Its protein is CASSLLPPGGGTEAFF.

This clone was detected only a few times. CDR3 sequence reads: CASDDRGSNQPQHF. The CDR3, as DNA: TGTGCCAGCGATGACAGGGGAAGCAATCAGCCCCAGCATTTT. The genes are TRBV6-1 and TRBJ1-5, with 8 bases aligning to TRBD1. V was pared by 8 bases and J by 1 base, with 4 bases of the junction left unmatched. CDR3 length: 14 amino acids. Germline lookup yields CDR1 MNHNS and CDR2 SASEGT.

This clone was found a few times. The chain recombines TRBV5-4 with TRBJ2-7; possible D gene TRBD1, 6 bases. CDR1 and CDR2 (germline): SGHNT, YYREEE (reference sequence). CDR3 length: 14 amino acids. Trimming took 4 bases from V and 3 from J, leaving 14 bases between them. The CDR3 region is CASSPGRGGYEQYF. The CDR3 DNA follows: TGTGCCAGCAGCCCCGGCAGGGGCGGCTACGAGCAGTACTTC.

Only a few counts were recorded for this clone. The chain has TRBV4-3 and TRBJ2-1, with TRBD2 as a possible D gene (6 bases). Germline V lookup: CDR1 LGHNA, CDR2 YSLEER. With 3 bases removed from V and 3 bases from J, the gap between germline ends came to 15 bases. This CDR3 has 16 amino acids. The CDR3: CASSHLGGRNYNEQFF. The CDR3 coding sequence is TGCGCCAGCAGCCACCTGGGGGGACGCAACTACAATGAGCAGTTCTTC.

This chain links TRBV9 with TRBJ2-7, with 9 positions matching TRBD2. The CDR3 is 15 residues long. The trim removed 6 bases at V and 5 bases at J, leaving 12 bases unmatched. Germline CDR1 SGDLS, CDR2 YYNGEE. CDR3 nucleotide sequence: TGTGCCAGCAACCTAAACGGACTAGCGCCGAACGAGCAGTACTTC. Translated, it gives CASNLNGLAPNEQYF.

V is TRBV11-2 and J is TRBJ2-5; no definite D call. There are 11 residues in the CDR3. The V end lost 5 bases, the J end lost 2 bases, and 3 bases lay between the germline ends. CDR1 and CDR2 (germline): SGHAT, FQNNGV. In DNA, the CDR3 is TGTGCCAGCAGCCAACAAGAGACCCAGTACTTC. Translation gives CASSQQETQYF.

The J gene is TRBJ1-5, the V gene TRBV6-1; the D gene is possibly TRBD1 (5 bases). Between the trimmed V and J ends, which lost 2 bases and 4 bases, there was a span of 12 bases. Germline-derived CDR1 and CDR2 are MNHNS and SASEGT. The CDR3 extends over 15 amino acids. In DNA form, the CDR3 reads TGTGCCAGCAGTGAAAGTGTCAGGGAGAATCAGCCCCAGCATTTT. Protein: CASSESVRENQPQHF.

The CDR3 nucleotides are TGCAGCGTTGTGGGCCTAGCGGGAGTCAATGAGCAGTTCTTC. This sequence encodes CSVVGLAGVNEQFF. The rearrangement joins TRBV29-1 to TRBJ2-1; 10 bases fit TRBD2. CDR3 length: 14 amino acids. The germline CDR1 and CDR2 sequences are SQVTM and ANQGSEA. The V and J ends lost 4 bases and 6 bases, in that order; junction bases with no gene match: 6.

The chain recombines TRBV5-5 with TRBJ2-7; D might be TRBD1 (6 bases). The CDR3 extends over 14 amino acids. V was pared by 1 base and J by 5 bases, with 13 bases between. Germline CDR1 reads SGHKS; CDR2 reads YYEKEE (reference sequence). In nucleotides, the CDR3 is TGTGCCAGCAGCTTGTACAGGGTACTAAACGAGCAGTACTTC. Its protein is CASSLYRVLNEQYF.

V usage is TRBV4-1 and J usage is TRBJ2-3, with D unclear. From germline, CDR1 is MGHRA and CDR2 YSYEKL. V was clipped by 4 bases and J by 5 bases, with 7 bases between them. This CDR3 spans 12 amino acids. The CDR3 DNA follows: TGCGCCAGCAGCCCGAGGTTAGATACGCAGTATTTT. Amino acids: CASSPRLDTQYF.

This CDR3 is CASSYRGDEQYF. As DNA, the CDR3 is TGTGCCAGCAGCTACCGAGGGGACGAGCAGTACTTC. J is TRBJ2-7 and V is TRBV27; D is tentatively TRBD1 or TRBD2 (5 bases each). The CDR3 has 12 residues. The V end lost 6 bases, the J end lost 5 bases, and 11 bases lay between the germline ends. Germline CDR1 MNHEY, CDR2 SMNVEV (reference sequence).

The genes are TRBV5-8 and TRBJ2-3; D is unclear. Trimming removed 0 bases from V and 2 bases from J, with 7 bases in between. Germline CDR1 is SGHTS and CDR2 is YDEGEE. The CDR3 has 14 residues. This CDR3 reads CASSLGPTTDTQYF. The CDR3 DNA follows: TGTGCCAGCAGCTTGGGTCCCACCACAGATACGCAGTATTTT.

The CDR3 DNA reads TGTGCCAGCAGTTCGCAGGGGTTTAGCAATCAGCCCCAGCATTTT. It specifies CASSSQGFSNQPQHF. The genes are TRBV27 and TRBJ1-5; D might be TRBD1 (6 bases). The V and J ends lost 4 bases and 0 bases respectively, with 10 bases between them. Germline V gene sequence: CDR1 MNHEY, CDR2 SMNVEV (reference sequence). The CDR3 has 15 residues.